This passage covers 16 T cell receptor beta chains from one sample sequenced in a study of tumor-infiltrating lymphocytes in localized non-small cell lung cancer (dated by TCRdb to 2020 to 2022). Library preparation used the immunoSEQ multiplex PCR assay. TCRdb carries this immuneACCESS record with in-frame sequences only. Its versions omit some clonotypes, under half of them owing to an unresolved V gene in the studies checked, with the rest unexplained. Across this sample there are about 16,000 clones, with approximately 79% seen only once. Clones ranked in the top ten supply 6% to 7% of the sample. Specimen: lung tumor tissue. Every receptor here comes from a human donor with non-small cell lung cancer.

This chain uses TRBV27 with TRBJ2-1, with TRBD2 matching 11 bases. The germline CDR1 and CDR2 sequences are MNHEY and SMNVEV (reference sequence). The CDR3 is 15 amino acids. V dropped 6 bases and J dropped 2; count of bases not matched to a gene: 3. CDR3 bases: TGTGCCAGCAGCCTTAGCGGGAGGGCCTACAATGAGCAGTTCTTC. Protein: CASSLSGRAYNEQFF.

The chain employs TRBV5-1 and TRBJ1-2, with D unclear. In germline, CDR1 is SGHRS, CDR2 YFSETQ. Trimming took 0 bases from V and 1 from J, leaving 10 bases between them. The CDR3 contains 15 residues. The DNA of the CDR3 is TGCGCCAGCAGCTTGGGTCAGGAATTTAACTATGGCTACACCTTC. Protein product: CASSLGQEFNYGYTF.

The chain joins TRBV30 to TRBJ1-2; D is possibly TRBD1 (6 bases). Germline V gene data show CDR1 as GTSNPN and CDR2 as SVGIG (reference sequence). Between the trimmed V and J ends, which lost 3 bases and 6 bases, there was a span of 17 bases. CDR3 size: 14 residues. CDR3 nucleotide sequence: TGTGCCTGGAGGCCGACAGGTTTAAGTGATGGCTACACCTTC. It encodes CAWRPTGLSDGYTF.

The genes are TRBV30 and TRBJ2-3; TRBD2 matches at 12 bases. The CDR3 sequence is 15 residues long. V was clipped by 5 bases and J by 4 bases; unmatched bases: 7. From germline, CDR1 is GTSNPN and CDR2 SVGIG (reference sequence). DNA of the CDR3: TGTGCCTGGCAGACTAGCGGGAGTGCCCCAGATACGCAGTATTTT. Translation gives CAWQTSGSAPDTQYF. The whole variable domain, filled in from reference TRBV30 and TRBJ2-3, reads SQTIHQWPATLVQPVGSPLSLECTVEGTSNPNLYWYRQAAGRGLQLLFYSVGIGQISSEVPQNLSASRPQDRQFILSSKKLLLSDSGFYLCAWQTSGSAPDTQYFGPGTRLTVL.

This sequence joins TRBV5-1 and TRBJ2-7; D is unresolved. Germline-derived CDR1 and CDR2 are SGHRS and YFSETQ. The CDR3 totals 14 residues. V was shortened by 0 bases and J by 1 base, with 8 bases between the two germline ends. CDR3 in amino acids: CASSLAASSYEQYF. In DNA form, the CDR3 reads TGCGCCAGCAGCTTGGCGGCCAGTTCCTACGAGCAGTACTTC.

This clone has a handful of counts. The V call is TRBV6-5, the J call TRBJ1-4, with 7 bases that match TRBD1. From germline, CDR1 is MNHEY and CDR2 SVGAGI. The CDR3 covers 14 residues. The V gene end was trimmed by 3 bases and the J gene end by 5 bases; junction bases not matched to a gene: 3. The CDR3 DNA reads as TGTGCCAGCAGTTATCAGGGGGTCAATGAAAAACTGTTTTTT. It yields the protein CASSYQGVNEKLFF.

The chain carries TRBV27 and TRBJ2-1, with D maybe TRBD2 (6 bases). CDR1 and CDR2 (germline): MNHEY, SMNVEV (reference sequence). With 7 bases removed from V and 0 bases from J, the gap between germline ends came to 13 bases. The CDR3 length is 15 residues. The CDR3 spells CASTGGGSSYNEQFF. CDR3 sequence (DNA): TGTGCCAGCACCGGGGGTGGTAGCTCCTACAATGAGCAGTTCTTC.

The V gene is TRBV4-2, the J gene TRBJ1-1; TRBD1 might be the D (6 bases). Germline assignment: CDR1 LGHNA and CDR2 YNFKEQ. The CDR3 is 15 amino acids. Trimming took 0 bases from V and 0 from J, leaving 8 bases between them. CDR3 protein: CASSQESGVNTEAFF. The CDR3 DNA reads TGTGCCAGCAGCCAAGAGTCAGGGGTGAACACTGAAGCTTTCTTT.

V usage is TRBV6-1 and J usage is TRBJ2-3; 16 bases fit TRBD2. Trimming took 0 bases from V and 9 from J; bases not matched to a gene: 12. The V gene's germline CDR1 is MNHNS and CDR2 SASEGT. CDR3 length equals 19 residues. This CDR3 reads CASSEARLGTSGRVRTQYF. In nucleotides, the CDR3 is TGTGCCAGCAGTGAAGCACGTCTCGGGACTAGCGGGAGGGTGCGCACGCAGTATTTT.

The chain links TRBV15 to TRBJ2-3; no reliable D call. The CDR3 runs to 15 residues. V lost 1 base to trimming and J lost 1 base, with 9 bases between them. Germline V gives CDR1 LNHNV, CDR2 YYDKDF (reference sequence). The CDR3 DNA follows: TGTGCCACCAGCAGAGTTAGGGAAGGCACAGATACGCAGTATTTT. Translated, it gives CATSRVREGTDTQYF. Complete variable domain (other parts from reference TRBV15 and TRBJ2-3): DAMVIQNPRYQVTQFGKPVTLSCSQTLNHNVMYWYQQKSSQAPKLLFHYYDKDFNNEADTPDNFQSRRPNTSFCFLDIRSPGLGDTAMYLCATSRVREGTDTQYFGPGTRLTVL.

The gene calls are TRBV6-5 and TRBJ2-7; D is tentatively TRBD1 or TRBD2 (5 bases each). Looked up from germline, CDR1 is MNHEY and CDR2 is SVGAGI. CDR3 length: 13 residues. V shed 8 bases and J shed 5 bases, with 16 bases lying between them. CDR3 region: CASSRGASHEQYF. CDR3 DNA: TGTGCCAGCTCCCGAGGGGCTAGCCACGAGCAGTACTTC.

The chain recombines TRBV30 with TRBJ1-6; 7 bases match TRBD1. The V and J ends lost 5 bases and 10 bases, in that order; junction bases with no gene match: 5. The CDR3 spans 12 residues. Looked up from germline, CDR1 is GTSNPN and CDR2 is SVGIG (reference sequence). DNA of the CDR3: TGTGCCTGGGGACAGGAGGGATCACCCCTCCACTTT. It codes for CAWGQEGSPLHF. The complete variable domain, with remaining parts taken from reference TRBV30 and TRBJ1-6, reads SQTIHQWPATLVQPVGSPLSLECTVEGTSNPNLYWYRQAAGRGLQLLFYSVGIGQISSEVPQNLSASRPQDRQFILSSKKLLLSDSGFYLCAWGQEGSPLHFGNGTRLTVT.

This chain connects TRBV29-1 to TRBJ2-7, with 8 bases fitting TRBD1. Per the germline V gene, CDR1 is SQVTM and CDR2 is ANQGSEA. This CDR3 has 14 residues. The junction had 6 bases not matched to a gene; V was cut back by 5 bases and J by 0 bases. The CDR3 loop reads CSVFSGTGSYEQYF. CDR3 nucleotide sequence: TGCAGCGTTTTTTCCGGGACAGGCTCCTACGAGCAGTACTTC.

This chain links TRBV2 with TRBJ2-1; D is possibly TRBD1 or TRBD2 (6 bases each). V was trimmed by 5 bases and J by 7 bases, leaving 12 bases between them. The CDR3 has 13 amino acids. Germline lookup yields CDR1 SNHLY and CDR2 FYNNEI. The CDR3 sequence: CASSIRGLNEQFF. The CDR3 DNA reads as TGTGCCAGCAGTATCCGGGGGCTAAATGAGCAGTTCTTC.

This clone was seen more than once but under ten times. The CDR3: CASTNDRRNYGYTF. The DNA for the CDR3 is TGCGCCAGCACAAACGACAGACGGAACTATGGCTACACCTTC. The chain uses TRBV5-1 and TRBJ1-2; the D gene is possibly TRBD1 (5 bases). With 6 bases removed from V and 2 bases from J, the gap between germline ends came to 14 bases. This CDR3 is built from 14 residues. Germline assignment: CDR1 SGHRS and CDR2 YFSETQ.

The V and J genes are TRBV6-1 and TRBJ1-4; 8 nucleotides align to TRBD1. Germline V gene data show CDR1 as MNHNS and CDR2 as SASEGT. The trim removed 9 bases at V and 8 bases at J, leaving 11 bases unmatched. This CDR3 contains 14 residues. Written as DNA, the CDR3 is TGTGCCAGGGGACAGGCCACGCAGGGGGAAAAACTGTTTTTT. This codes for CARGQATQGEKLFF.